The next 8 T cell receptor beta chains were all read from a single sample in a study of OX40 agonist ivuxolimab in advanced cancers. The assay was immunoSEQ multiplex PCR, and TCRdb's table has in-frame clones only and misses some. The sample has about 64,000 clones; 84% are singletons. The sequences come from CD4+ or CD8+ T cells sorted from blood, collected in a trial of the OX40 agonist ivuxolimab. The source of these receptors is an adult with an advanced solid tumor such as melanoma, head and neck, liver or kidney cancer.

The rearrangement uses TRBV11-1 and TRBJ2-5; TRBD2 matches 9 bases. Germline CDR1 is SGHAT and CDR2 is FQDESV (reference sequence). V shed 7 bases and J 4 bases; nucleotides not matched to a gene: 13. The CDR3 spans 16 residues. This chain's CDR3 is CASTPRSGRRGETQYF. In nucleotides, the CDR3 is TGTGCCAGCACTCCTAGGAGCGGGAGGAGAGGAGAGACCCAGTACTTC.

The chain recombines TRBV19 with TRBJ2-3, with D possibly TRBD2 on 6 matching bases. V lost 9 bases and J 4 bases, leaving 20 bases between the germline ends. The germline gives CDR1 LNHDA, CDR2 SQIVND (reference sequence). The CDR3 has 15 amino acids. The CDR3 bases are TGTGCCAGCCATCCCCGGGACTTTGGGGCAGATACGCAGTATTTT. Its translation is CASHPRDFGADTQYF.

The chain joins TRBV19 to TRBJ2-2; TRBD2 matches 7 bases. Germline V gene lookup returns CDR1 LNHDA and CDR2 SQIVND (reference sequence). The length of the CDR3 is 15 residues. Unmatched junction bases numbered 2, after V lost 3 bases and J lost 1 base. The CDR3 DNA reads TGTGCCAGTAGTATCGGGGGGAGGAACACCGGGGAGCTGTTTTTT. It is translated as CASSIGGRNTGELFF.

The chain recombines TRBV5-3 with TRBJ1-1; D may be TRBD1 (6 bases). TRBV5-3 is given ORF status, its function remaining uncertain. V lost 3 bases, J lost 2 bases, and 11 bases lay in between. This CDR3 spans 14 amino acids. The CDR3 protein is CARSSGEGNTEAFF. DNA for the CDR3: TGTGCCAGAAGCTCAGGGGAGGGAAACACTGAAGCTTTCTTT.

This clone was seen a few times. The J gene is TRBJ1-5, the V gene TRBV2; D remains ambiguous. CDR1 is SNHLY and CDR2 is FYNNEI in the germline V gene. Trimming took off 8 bases at V and 1 base at J, with 6 bases between the two ends. The CDR3 length is 12 residues. The CDR3 sequence: CASLGSNQPQHF. In nucleotides, the CDR3 is TGTGCCAGCCTGGGCAGCAATCAGCCCCAGCATTTT.

The chain carries TRBV27 and TRBJ2-7; TRBD1 matches 8 bases. The CDR3 runs 16 residues. The trim removed 6 bases at V and 6 bases at J, leaving 16 bases unmatched. Germline values: CDR1 MNHEY, CDR2 SMNVEV (reference sequence). For the CDR3, the DNA is TGTGCCAGCAGGAAAACCGCTGGACAGGGAATCGTCGAGCAGTACTTC. Translating it yields CASRKTAGQGIVEQYF.

The genes are TRBV28 and TRBJ2-5; D not resolved. CDR1 is MDHEN and CDR2 is SYDVKM in the germline V gene. V lost 8 bases and J lost 7, with 14 bases in between. The CDR3 contains 12 residues. This CDR3 is CASRDGPGTQYF. CDR3 in DNA: TGTGCCAGCCGAGACGGCCCAGGGACCCAGTACTTC.

The gene calls are TRBV28 and TRBJ1-1, with D uncertain. V lost 5 bases and J 0 bases, leaving 7 bases between the germline ends. Germline V gene data show CDR1 as MDHEN and CDR2 as SYDVKM. The CDR3 runs to 13 residues. The CDR3 loop is CASSPSLNTEAFF. The CDR3, as DNA: TGTGCCAGCAGTCCCTCCCTGAACACTGAAGCTTTCTTT.